This TCR beta chain derives from a study of blood T cells in healthy people across ages (dated by TCRdb to between 2014 and 2017). With regard to the full study: In model experiments, template switching captured roughly one uniquely barcoded TCR beta cDNA molecule for every two T cells. The study measured age-related changes in TCR beta repertoire diversity using deep sequencing normalized with unique cDNA molecular identifiers. The donors were divided into four age groups: young (average around 15 years), middle-aged (roughly 42), aged (about 60) and long-lived (roughly 86). To avoid experimental bias, donors of different ages were spread randomly across the sequencing lanes. Two additional independent replicas of 1 million unique cDNA reads from the same blood draw were analyzed for two donors (one aged 18 to 30 and one aged 80 or older).

The germline V gene (reference sequence) provides CDR1 SEHNR and CDR2 FQNEAQ. Spanning cysteine to phenylalanine, the CDR3 consists of 14 amino acids. The CDR3 DNA has 42 bases and is translated from base 1. The V and J ends are trimmed by 0 bases and 7 bases, leaving 10 bases between them. As regards this clonotype: This clone's antigen is unknown. The sample holds no much larger clone one base away, and base qualities are not on file.

The donors were roughly 40 Caucasian individuals from Russia, aged roughly 6 to 90 years, who were systemically healthy. Each donor gave ten milliliters of peripheral blood, collected into EDTA-treated Vacutainer tubes. PBMCs were isolated by Ficoll-Paque density-gradient centrifugation, with at least 7 million obtained per sample. Trizol reagent was used to extract total RNA from the PBMCs, yielding at least 5 micrograms per sample. The percentages of naive CD45RAhigh/CD27high T cells were determined by flow cytometry on a PBMC aliquot from every donor. Libraries came from 5' RACE. TCRdb lists the instrument as Illumina HiSeq 2500. A second roughly 6 to 12 cycle PCR used a sample-barcoded 5' primer and a J-beta primer mix. A template-switch 5' adaptor carrying 12 random nucleotides introduced a unique molecular identifier onto each TCR beta cDNA molecule. Each sample yielded at least 2.5 million CDR3-containing paired-end reads. The Mint cDNA synthesis kit, primed by a TRBC-specific oligonucleotide, was used to synthesize first-strand cDNA from all RNA. All cDNA was treated with uracil-DNA glycosylase and then went through a first 18-cycle PCR with the universal primers M1SS and BC2_uni_R. The study's processing was this. For normalization, 1 million high-quality reads were randomly selected from each sample, with every read carrying a distinct molecular identifier. Instead of being binned into consensus sequences, reads with shared molecular identifiers were discarded. MiTCR, run with a Q25 quality threshold and the strictest error-elimination algorithm, handled CDR3 identification, clonotype clustering and error correction. A nonparametric unseen species model with Euler transformation was used to estimate lower-bound total TCR beta diversity. TCRdb reanalyzed the raw reads on its own, using fastp at Q25 for trimming and MiXCR for clone calling, and kept in-frame beta chains. Merged by CDR3 protein, the rows form single entries marked with the most common genes and DNA. The V and J calls follow TCRdb's processing rather than the paper's. In all, the sample holds just over 1 million distinct CDR3 sequences, and around 43% of those were seen once. Under 20% of the sample is held by the ten biggest clonotypes.

Findings and caveats that apply to the study as a whole: Total diversity estimates from one million sequenced T cells were considered lower bounds and underestimates. A strong correlation was found between observed TCR beta diversity and the percentage of naive T cells measured by flow cytometry. Observed TCR beta diversity per million T cells fell roughly linearly with age, and a significant reduction was already apparent by age roughly 40. Because profiling used bulk unsorted PBMCs, naive and antigen-experienced compartments could not be compared conclusively. Because the CMV infection status of the donors was unknown, age-related changes in expanded clonotypes may potentially have been confounded. Compared with the aged group, the long-lived group had more naive CD4+ T cells, fewer expanded clones and increased TCR diversity, suggesting age selection.

The TCR sequence derives from a woman aged 60 to 75 in good health. The chain couples TRBV7-9 to TRBJ2-1; the best D guess is TRBD1, with 5 bases matching. The sequencing sample was made of blood. The CDR3 amino acid sequence is: CASSLAGRVNEQFF. DNA sequence: TGTGCCAGCAGCTTAGCGGGCAGGGTAAATGAGCAGTTCTTC.